The 15 T cell receptor beta chains below come from one sample, sequenced in a study of T cells in Graves' hyperthyroidism and ophthalmopathy. TCR beta CDR3 sequences were amplified from RNA transcripts. Primed by the HTBI set, a first-round RT-PCR was run on the TCR CDR3. TCRdb used MiXCR to reprocess the multiplex PCR reads, holding one entry per CDR3 protein. The sample has more than 450,000 distinct CDR3 sequences, less than 15% seen once. Sequences were obtained from blood. Receptor source: a woman in her thirties or forties with Graves' hyperthyroidism.

There are many counts of this clonotype. The V gene is TRBV12-3 or TRBV12-4, the J gene TRBJ2-1, with D perhaps TRBD1 (7 bases). Trimming cost V 6 bases and J 2 bases, with 17 bases left between them. The CDR3 is 16 amino acids. The CDR3 nucleotides are TGTGCCAGCAGACGGGGGACAGTGGGAACCTACAATGAGCAGTTCTTC. Its translation: CASRRGTVGTYNEQFF.

This clonotype was detected many times. V and J are TRBV4-1 and TRBJ1-6, with D possibly matching TRBD1 (6 bases). Germline V gene sequence: CDR1 MGHRA, CDR2 YSYEKL. The V gene lost 2 bases and the J gene lost 6 bases, with 17 bases spanning the gap. The CDR3 covers 17 residues. CDR3 sequence: CASSQRDMGFSNSPLHF. In DNA form, the CDR3 reads TGCGCCAGCAGCCAACGGGACATGGGGTTCTCTAATTCACCCCTCCACTTT.

The V call is TRBV29-1, the J call TRBJ2-3, with 9 bases aligning to TRBD2. The CDR3 has 14 amino acids. Germline CDR1 reads SQVTM; CDR2 reads ANQGSEA. J lost 5 bases, V lost 6 bases, and 9 bases had no gene match. Here the CDR3 reads CSVRTSEPGDTQYF. In DNA form, the CDR3 reads TGCAGCGTCCGGACTAGCGAGCCTGGAGATACGCAGTATTTT.

V and J are TRBV4-2 and TRBJ2-1; D unresolved. Trimming took off 0 bases at V and 10 bases at J, with 10 bases between the two ends. This CDR3 comprises 13 residues. The germline V gene encodes CDR1 LGHNA and CDR2 YNFKEQ. The CDR3 DNA follows: TGTGCCAGCAGCCAAGATCTCTCCACCGAGCAGTTCTTC. It codes for CASSQDLSTEQFF.

The chain employs TRBV11-2 and TRBJ2-5; 10 bases are shared with TRBD1. J gave up 5 bases and V 5 bases, and 8 bases lay outside the gene matches. Germline CDR1 SGHAT, CDR2 FQNNGV. The CDR3 runs to 15 residues. The CDR3 nucleotides are TGTGCCAGCAGCGACGGACAGGGGGATTGGGAGACCCAGTACTTC. Encoded protein: CASSDGQGDWETQYF. The full variable domain, in which reference TRBV11-2 and TRBJ2-5 provide the parts outside the CDR3, is EAGVAQSPRYKIIEKRQSVAFWCNPISGHATLYWYQQILGQGPKLLIQFQNNGVVDDSQLPKDRFSAERLKGVDSTLKIQPAKLEDSAVYLCASSDGQGDWETQYFGPGTRLLVL.

A word on this clonotype: A much larger clone lies one base from this, so it may be a read error. The J gene is TRBJ2-5, the V gene TRBV28, with D uncertain. The CDR3 length is 11 residues. Germline V gene lookup returns CDR1 MDHEN and CDR2 SYDVKM. Trimming shortened V by 10 bases and J by 4 bases, and 10 bases separated the two germline ends. The CDR3 reads CANTWGETQYF. Here the CDR3 DNA reads TGTGCCAACACCTGGGGAGAGACCCAGTACTTC.

As concerns this clonotype: At one end the junction does not follow the germline gene, possibly because of a read error. The rearrangement joins TRBV12-3 or TRBV12-4 to TRBJ2-7; weak D call: TRBD2 (5 bases). There are 14 residues in the CDR3. Written as DNA, the CDR3 is TGTGCCGGCAGTTTGGGCGGACTCTCCTACGAGCAGTACTTC. It is translated as CAGSLGGLSYEQYF.

This clonotype was picked up many times. The V call is TRBV20-1, the J call TRBJ1-4; weak D call: TRBD1 (5 bases). The CDR3 covers 12 residues. Germline V gene lookup returns CDR1 DFQATT and CDR2 SNEGSKA (reference sequence). Trimming cost V 6 bases and J 7 bases, with 12 bases left between them. In nucleotides, the CDR3 is TGCAGTGCGTGGCAGGGCGTTGAAAAACTGTTTTTT. Protein product: CSAWQGVEKLFF.

This clonotype was detected many times. The gene calls are TRBV5-6 and TRBJ1-2, with 7 positions matching TRBD1. With 4 bases clipped from V and 10 bases from J, the junction kept 10 bases outside the gene matches. In germline, CDR1 is SGHDT, CDR2 YYEEEE. The CDR3 has 13 amino acids. CDR3 in DNA: TGTGCCAGCAGCCCACCGGGGACAGTCATCTACACCTTC. Amino acid sequence: CASSPPGTVIYTF.

To note about this clonotype: A clone one base away is much larger, so this may be a read error. The genes are TRBV6-1 and TRBJ1-5; D is perhaps TRBD1 (6 bases). Germline V lookup: CDR1 MNHNS, CDR2 SASEGT. The CDR3 totals 16 residues. The CDR3 bases are TGTGCCGGCAGTGCCGGGGGGGGCCTTCTAAATCAGCCCCAGCATTTT. Residues: CAGSAGGGLLNQPQHF.

This clonotype was seen at least ten times. This chain uses TRBV28 with TRBJ2-7; D possibly corresponds to TRBD1 (6 bases). Trimming stripped 4 bases from V and 5 bases from J, with 18 bases between. Germline V CDR1 and CDR2: MDHEN, SYDVKM. CDR3 length: 15 residues. The CDR3 here is CASSSPGTTEDEQYF. Written as DNA, the CDR3 is TGTGCCAGCAGTTCCCCCGGGACAACCGAGGACGAGCAGTACTTC.

The chain recombines TRBV20-1 with TRBJ2-5; the match to TRBD1 covers 7 bases. Germline trimming cut 5 bases from V and 2 bases from J; bases unmatched to any gene: 8. This CDR3 has 14 residues. Per the germline V gene, CDR1 is DFQATT and CDR2 is SNEGSKA (reference sequence). The CDR3 protein is CSAPDRAGQETQYF. The CDR3 DNA reads TGCAGTGCTCCCGACAGGGCAGGACAAGAGACCCAGTACTTC.

This clonotype was observed many times. This chain uses TRBV20-1 with TRBJ2-3, with D hard to call. Trimming stripped 5 bases from V and 4 bases from J, with 7 bases between. CDR3 size: 11 residues. Germline CDR1 is DFQATT and CDR2 is SNEGSKA (reference sequence). CDR3 in DNA: TGCAGTGCTTATCCTCCAGATACGCAGTATTTT. The encoded protein is CSAYPPDTQYF.

This clonotype was found many times. V usage is TRBV20-1 and J usage is TRBJ1-2, with 8 nucleotides matching TRBD1. The junction had 13 bases not matched to a gene; V was cut back by 6 bases and J by 7 bases. Germline lookup yields CDR1 DFQATT and CDR2 SNEGSKA (reference sequence). The CDR3 extends over 14 amino acids. CDR3 DNA: TGCAGTGCCCCCCGGGGAGCAGGGGGCTCTGGCTACACCTTC. It encodes CSAPRGAGGSGYTF.

With regard to this clonotype: A much bigger clone sits one base away, suggesting this may be a read error. No conserved phenylalanine or tryptophan ends this CDR3, so it is likely a read error. This chain links TRBV29-1 with TRBJ2-7; D uncertain. V gave up 1 base and J gave up 2 bases, with 9 bases separating them. CDR1 is SQVTM and CDR2 is ANQGSEA in the germline V gene. The CDR3 has 13 residues. CDR3 in DNA: TGCAGCGTTGAAGCCTCGGAACCCTACGAGCAGTACCTC. It is translated as CSVEASEPYEQYL.